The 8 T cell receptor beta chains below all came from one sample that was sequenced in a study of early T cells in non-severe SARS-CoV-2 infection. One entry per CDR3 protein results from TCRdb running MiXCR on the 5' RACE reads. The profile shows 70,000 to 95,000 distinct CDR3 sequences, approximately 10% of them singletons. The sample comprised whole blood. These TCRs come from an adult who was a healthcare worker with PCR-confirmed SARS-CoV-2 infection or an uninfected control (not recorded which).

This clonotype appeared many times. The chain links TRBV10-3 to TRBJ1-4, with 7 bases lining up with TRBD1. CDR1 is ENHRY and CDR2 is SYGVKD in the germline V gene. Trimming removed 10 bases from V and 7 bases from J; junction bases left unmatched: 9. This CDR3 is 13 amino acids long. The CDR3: CATSGTDIEKLFF. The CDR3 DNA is TGTGCCACGAGCGGGACAGATATTGAAAAACTGTTTTTT.

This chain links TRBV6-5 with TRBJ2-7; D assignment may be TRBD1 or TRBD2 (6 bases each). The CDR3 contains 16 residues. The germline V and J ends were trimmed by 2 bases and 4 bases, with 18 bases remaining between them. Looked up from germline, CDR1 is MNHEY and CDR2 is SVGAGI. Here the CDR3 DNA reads TGTGCCAGCAGTTACGGGACGGAAGGGGGGTCATACGAGCAGTACTTC. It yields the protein CASSYGTEGGSYEQYF.

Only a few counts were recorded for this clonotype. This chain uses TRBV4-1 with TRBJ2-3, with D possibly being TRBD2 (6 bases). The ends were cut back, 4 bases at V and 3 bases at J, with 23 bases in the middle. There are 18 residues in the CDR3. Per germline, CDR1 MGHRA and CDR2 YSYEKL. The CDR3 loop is CASSLPPGALGGTDTQYF. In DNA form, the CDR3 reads TGCGCCAGCAGCCTTCCGCCGGGAGCTTTAGGAGGGACAGATACGCAGTATTTT.

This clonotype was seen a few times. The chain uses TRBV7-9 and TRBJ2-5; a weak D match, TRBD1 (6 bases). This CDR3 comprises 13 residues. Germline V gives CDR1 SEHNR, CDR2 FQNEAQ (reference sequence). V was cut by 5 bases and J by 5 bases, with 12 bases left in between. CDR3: CASSPQGPETQYF. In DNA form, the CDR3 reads TGTGCCAGCAGCCCACAGGGTCCGGAGACCCAGTACTTC.

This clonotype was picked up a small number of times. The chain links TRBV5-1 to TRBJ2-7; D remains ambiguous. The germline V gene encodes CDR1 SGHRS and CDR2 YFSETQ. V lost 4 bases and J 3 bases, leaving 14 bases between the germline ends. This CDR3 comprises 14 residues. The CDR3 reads CASSGNSPNYEQYF. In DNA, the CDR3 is TGCGCCAGCAGCGGGAACAGCCCCAACTACGAGCAGTACTTC.

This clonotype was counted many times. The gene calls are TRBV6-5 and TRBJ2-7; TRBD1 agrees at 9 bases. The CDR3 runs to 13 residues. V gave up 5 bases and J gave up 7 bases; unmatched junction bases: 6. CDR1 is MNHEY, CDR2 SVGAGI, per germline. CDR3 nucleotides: TGTGCCAGCAGTAGAGGACAGGGGAGAGAGCAGTACTTC. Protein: CASSRGQGREQYF.

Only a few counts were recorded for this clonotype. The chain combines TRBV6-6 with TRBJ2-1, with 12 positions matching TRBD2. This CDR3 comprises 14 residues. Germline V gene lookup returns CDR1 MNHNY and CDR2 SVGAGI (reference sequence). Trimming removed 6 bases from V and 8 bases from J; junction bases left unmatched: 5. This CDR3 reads CASRTSGGFDEQFF. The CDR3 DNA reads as TGTGCCAGCAGGACTAGCGGGGGCTTCGATGAGCAGTTCTTC.

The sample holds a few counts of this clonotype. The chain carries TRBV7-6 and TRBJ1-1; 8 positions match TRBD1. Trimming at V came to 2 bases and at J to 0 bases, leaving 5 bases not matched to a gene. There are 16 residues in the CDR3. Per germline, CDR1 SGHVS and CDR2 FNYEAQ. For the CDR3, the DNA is TGTGCCAGCAGCTTAAACAGGGGGTTCATGAACACTGAAGCTTTCTTT. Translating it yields CASSLNRGFMNTEAFF.